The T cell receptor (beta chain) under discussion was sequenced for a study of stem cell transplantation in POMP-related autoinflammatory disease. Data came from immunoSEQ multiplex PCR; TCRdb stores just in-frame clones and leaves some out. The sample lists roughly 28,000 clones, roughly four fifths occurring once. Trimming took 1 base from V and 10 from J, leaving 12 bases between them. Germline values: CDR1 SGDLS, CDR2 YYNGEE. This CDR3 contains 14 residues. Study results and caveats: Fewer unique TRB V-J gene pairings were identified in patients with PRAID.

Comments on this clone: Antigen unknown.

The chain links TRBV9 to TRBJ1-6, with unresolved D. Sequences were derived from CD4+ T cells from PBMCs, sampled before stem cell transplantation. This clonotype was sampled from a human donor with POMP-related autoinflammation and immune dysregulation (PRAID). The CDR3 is CASSVKVVGSPLHF. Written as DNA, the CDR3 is TGTGCCAGCAGCGTAAAGGTGGTTGGATCACCCCTCCACTTT.